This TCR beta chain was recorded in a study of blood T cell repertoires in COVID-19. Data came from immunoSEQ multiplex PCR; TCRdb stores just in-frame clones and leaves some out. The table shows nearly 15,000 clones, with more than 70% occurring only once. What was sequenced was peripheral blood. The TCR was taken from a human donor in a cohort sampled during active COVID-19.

Here the CDR3 reads CASSDGTGVWGYTF. The CDR3 bases are TGTGCCAGCAGTGACGGGACAGGGGTCTGGGGCTACACCTTC. The chain joins TRBV6-1 to TRBJ1-2; TRBD1 matches at 10 bases. Per germline, CDR1 MNHNS and CDR2 SASEGT. The J segment lost 8 bases and the V segment lost 3 bases, leaving 6 bases of the junction unmatched. The CDR3 covers 14 residues.